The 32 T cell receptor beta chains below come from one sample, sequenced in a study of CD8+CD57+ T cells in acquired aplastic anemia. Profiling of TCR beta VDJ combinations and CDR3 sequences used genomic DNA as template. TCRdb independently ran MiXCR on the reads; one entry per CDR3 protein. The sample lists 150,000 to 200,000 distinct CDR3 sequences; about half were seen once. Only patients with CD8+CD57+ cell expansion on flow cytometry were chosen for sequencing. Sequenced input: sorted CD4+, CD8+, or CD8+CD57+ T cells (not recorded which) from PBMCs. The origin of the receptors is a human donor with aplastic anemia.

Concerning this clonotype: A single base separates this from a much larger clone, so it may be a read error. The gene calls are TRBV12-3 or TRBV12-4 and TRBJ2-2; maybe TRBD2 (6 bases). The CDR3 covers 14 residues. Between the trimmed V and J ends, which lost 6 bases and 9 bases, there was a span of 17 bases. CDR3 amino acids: CASSPPREPRELFF. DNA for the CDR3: TGTGCCAGCAGCCCTCCGCGGGAACCCAGGGAGCTGTTTTTT.

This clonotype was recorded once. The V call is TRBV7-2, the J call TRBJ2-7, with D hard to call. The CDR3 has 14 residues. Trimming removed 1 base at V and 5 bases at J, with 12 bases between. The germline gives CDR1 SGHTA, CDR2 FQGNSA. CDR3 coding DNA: TGTGCCAGCAGCTTAGACACAGTGCTCAACGAGCAGTACTTC. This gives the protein CASSLDTVLNEQYF.

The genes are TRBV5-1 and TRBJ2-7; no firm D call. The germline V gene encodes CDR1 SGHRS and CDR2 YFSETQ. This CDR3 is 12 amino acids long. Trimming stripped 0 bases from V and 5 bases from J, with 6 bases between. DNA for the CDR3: TGCGCCAGCAGCTTGGAGCGCAACGAGCAGTACTTC. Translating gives CASSLERNEQYF. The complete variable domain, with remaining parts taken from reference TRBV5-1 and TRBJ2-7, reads KAGVTQTPRYLIKTRGQQVTLSCSPISGHRSVSWYQQTPGQGLQFLFEYFSETQRNKGNFPGRFSGRQFSNSRSEMNVSTLELGDSALYLCASSLERNEQYFGPGTRLTVT.

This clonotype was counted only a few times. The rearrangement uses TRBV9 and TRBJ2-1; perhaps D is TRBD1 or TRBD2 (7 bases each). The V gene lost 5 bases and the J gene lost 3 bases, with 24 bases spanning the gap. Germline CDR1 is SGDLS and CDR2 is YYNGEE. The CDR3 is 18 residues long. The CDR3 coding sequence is TGTGCCAGCAGTGAAATTAGGGGGGGGACAGCCTTCTACAATGAGCAGTTCTTC. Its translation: CASSEIRGGTAFYNEQFF.

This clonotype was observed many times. Here the CDR3 reads CSASPRTGANYGYTF. DNA of the CDR3: TGCAGTGCTAGCCCCCGGACAGGAGCTAACTATGGCTACACCTTC. The chain joins TRBV20-1 to TRBJ1-2, with 7 bases identical to TRBD1. The V and J ends lost 3 bases and 0 bases, in that order; junction bases with no gene match: 7. This CDR3 comprises 15 residues. Germline V lookup: CDR1 DFQATT, CDR2 SNEGSKA (reference sequence).

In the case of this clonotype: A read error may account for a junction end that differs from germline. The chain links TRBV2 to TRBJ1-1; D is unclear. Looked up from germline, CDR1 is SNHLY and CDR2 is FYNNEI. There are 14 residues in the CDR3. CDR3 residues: CASSVAQMNTEAFF. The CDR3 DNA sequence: TGTGCCAGCAGTGTCGCTCAGATGAACACTGAAGCCTTCTTT.

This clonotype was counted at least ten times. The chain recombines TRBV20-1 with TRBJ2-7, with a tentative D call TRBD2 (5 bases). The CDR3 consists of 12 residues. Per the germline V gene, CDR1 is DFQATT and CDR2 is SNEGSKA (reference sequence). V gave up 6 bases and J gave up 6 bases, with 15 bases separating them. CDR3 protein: CSARVTEVEQYV. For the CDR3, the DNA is TGCAGTGCCCGAGTCACGGAGGTCGAGCAGTACGTC.

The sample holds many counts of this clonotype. The CDR3 protein is CASSFTANQGGELFF. CDR3 nucleotide sequence: TGTGCCAGCAGCTTCACCGCCAATCAGGGCGGGGAGCTGTTTTTT. This sequence joins TRBV11-3 and TRBJ2-2, with D possibly TRBD1 on 5 matching bases. Germline V gives CDR1 SGHNT, CDR2 YENEEA. V lost 3 bases and J lost 7, with 15 bases in between. The CDR3 loop spans 15 amino acids.

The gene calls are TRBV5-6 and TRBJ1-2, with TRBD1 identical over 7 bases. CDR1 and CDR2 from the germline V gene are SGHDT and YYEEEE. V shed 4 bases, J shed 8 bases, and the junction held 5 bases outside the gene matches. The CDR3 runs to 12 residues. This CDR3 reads CASSLPTGGYTF. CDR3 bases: TGTGCCAGCAGCCTTCCGACAGGGGGCTACACCTTC. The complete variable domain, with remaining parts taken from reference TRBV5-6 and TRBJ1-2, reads DAGVTQSPTHLIKTRGQQVTLRCSPKSGHDTVSWYQQALGQGPQFIFQYYEEEERQRGNFPDRFSGHQFPNYSSELNVNALLLGDSALYLCASSLPTGGYTFGSGTRLTVV.

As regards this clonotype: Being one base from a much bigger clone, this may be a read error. The CDR3 sequence: CASSLPGVYGYTF. CDR3 coding DNA: TGTGCCAGCAGCCTTCCGGGGGTGTATGGCTACACCTTC. The chain employs TRBV5-4 and TRBJ1-2, with a tentative D call TRBD1 (5 bases). The germline V gene has CDR1 SGHNT and CDR2 YYREEE (reference sequence). The CDR3 contains 13 residues. Trimming stripped 4 bases from V and 5 bases from J, with 12 bases between. The full variable domain, rest sourced from reference TRBV5-4 and TRBJ1-2, is ETGVTQSPTHLIKTRGQQVTLRCSSQSGHNTVSWYQQALGQGPQFIFQYYREEENGRGNFPPRFSGLQFPNYSSELNVNALELDDSALYLCASSLPGVYGYTFGSGTRLTVV.

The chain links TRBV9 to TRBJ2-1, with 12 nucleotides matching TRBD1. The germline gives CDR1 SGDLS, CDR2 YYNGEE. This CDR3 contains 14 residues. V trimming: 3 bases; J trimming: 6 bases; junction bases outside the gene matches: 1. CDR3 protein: CASSAGQGANEQFF. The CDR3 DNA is TGTGCCAGCAGCGCGGGACAGGGGGCCAATGAGCAGTTCTTC.

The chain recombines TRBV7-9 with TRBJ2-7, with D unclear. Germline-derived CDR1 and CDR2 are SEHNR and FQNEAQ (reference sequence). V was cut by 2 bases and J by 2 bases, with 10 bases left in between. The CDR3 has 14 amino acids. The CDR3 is CASSLPANTYEQYF. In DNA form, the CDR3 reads TGTGCCAGCAGCTTACCAGCAAATACCTACGAGCAGTACTTC.

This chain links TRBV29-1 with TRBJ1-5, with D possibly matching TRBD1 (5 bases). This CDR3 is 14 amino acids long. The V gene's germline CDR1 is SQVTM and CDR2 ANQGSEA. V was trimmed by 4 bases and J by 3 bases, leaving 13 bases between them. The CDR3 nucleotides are TGCAGCGTTGGGTGGGCAGGGTACAATCAGCCCCAGCATTTT. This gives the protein CSVGWAGYNQPQHF.

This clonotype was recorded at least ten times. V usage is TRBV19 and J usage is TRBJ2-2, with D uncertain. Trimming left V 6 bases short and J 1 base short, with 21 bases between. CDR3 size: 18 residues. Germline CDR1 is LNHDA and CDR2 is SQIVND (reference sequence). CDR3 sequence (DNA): TGTGCCAGTAGCGATGGGCTAGGCCGGCTAGGGAACACCGGGGAGCTGTTTTTT. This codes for CASSDGLGRLGNTGELFF.

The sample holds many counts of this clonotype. CDR3 coding DNA: TGTGCCAGCAGCTTAGCGGGGAGAATAAACTATGGCTACACCTTC. Translating it yields CASSLAGRINYGYTF. V gene TRBV7-9 combines with J gene TRBJ1-2; no reliable D call. Germline loops: CDR1 SEHNR, CDR2 FQNEAQ (reference sequence). The CDR3 consists of 15 residues. Trimming took off 0 bases at V and 2 bases at J, with 10 bases between the two ends.

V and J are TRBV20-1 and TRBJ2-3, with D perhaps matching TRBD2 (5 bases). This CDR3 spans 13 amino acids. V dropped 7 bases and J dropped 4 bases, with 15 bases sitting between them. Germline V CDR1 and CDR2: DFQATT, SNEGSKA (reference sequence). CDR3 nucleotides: TGCAGTGTCCCGCCGGACGGGGCAGATACGCAGTATTTT. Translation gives CSVPPDGADTQYF.

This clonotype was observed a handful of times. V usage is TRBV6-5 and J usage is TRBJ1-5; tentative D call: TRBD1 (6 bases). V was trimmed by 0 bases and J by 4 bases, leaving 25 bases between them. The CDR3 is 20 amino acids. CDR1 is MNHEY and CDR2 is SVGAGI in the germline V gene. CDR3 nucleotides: TGTGCCAGCAGTTACTCTCCCCGACCGGGTAGGGGGGGGACAAATCAGCCCCAGCATTTT. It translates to CASSYSPRPGRGGTNQPQHF.

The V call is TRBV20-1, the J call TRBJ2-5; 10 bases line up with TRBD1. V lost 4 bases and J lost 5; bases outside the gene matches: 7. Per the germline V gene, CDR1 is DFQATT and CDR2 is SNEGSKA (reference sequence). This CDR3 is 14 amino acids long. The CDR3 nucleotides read TGCAGTGCTACGGGACAGGGGTCCGGGGAGACCCAGTACTTC. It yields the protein CSATGQGSGETQYF.

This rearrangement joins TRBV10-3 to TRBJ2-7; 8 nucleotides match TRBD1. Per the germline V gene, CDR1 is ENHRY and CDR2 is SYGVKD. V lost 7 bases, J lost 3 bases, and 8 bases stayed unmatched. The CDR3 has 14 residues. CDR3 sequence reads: CAITKDREVYEQYF. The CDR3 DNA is TGTGCCATCACCAAGGACAGGGAAGTCTACGAGCAGTACTTC.

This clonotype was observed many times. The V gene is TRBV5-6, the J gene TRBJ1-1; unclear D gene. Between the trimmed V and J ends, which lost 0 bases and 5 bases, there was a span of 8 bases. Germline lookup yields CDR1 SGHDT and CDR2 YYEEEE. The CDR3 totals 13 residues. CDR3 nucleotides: TGTGCCAGCAGCTTGGGGCGGACTACTGAAGCTTTCTTT. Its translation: CASSLGRTTEAFF.

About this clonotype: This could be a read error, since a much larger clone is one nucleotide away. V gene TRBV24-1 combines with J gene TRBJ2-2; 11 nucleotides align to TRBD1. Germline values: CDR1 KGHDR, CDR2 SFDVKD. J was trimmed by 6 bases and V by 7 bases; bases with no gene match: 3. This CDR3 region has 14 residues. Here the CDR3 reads CATSPGQGAGELFF. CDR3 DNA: TGTGCCACCAGCCCGGGACAGGGGGCCGGGGAGCTGTTTTTT.

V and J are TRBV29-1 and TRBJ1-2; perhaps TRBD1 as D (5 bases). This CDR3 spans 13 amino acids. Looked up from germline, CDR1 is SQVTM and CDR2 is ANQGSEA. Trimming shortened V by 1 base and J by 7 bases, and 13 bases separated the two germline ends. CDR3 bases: TGCAGCGTTGAAGGGTTGGGGCCCTCTGGCTACACCTTC. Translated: CSVEGLGPSGYTF.

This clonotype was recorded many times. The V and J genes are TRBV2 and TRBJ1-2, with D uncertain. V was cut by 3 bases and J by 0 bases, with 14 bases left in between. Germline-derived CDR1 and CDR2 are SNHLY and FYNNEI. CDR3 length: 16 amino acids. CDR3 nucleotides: TGTGCCAGCAGTGAGGAGAGCAGAGCTTCTAACTATGGCTACACCTTC. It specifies CASSEESRASNYGYTF.

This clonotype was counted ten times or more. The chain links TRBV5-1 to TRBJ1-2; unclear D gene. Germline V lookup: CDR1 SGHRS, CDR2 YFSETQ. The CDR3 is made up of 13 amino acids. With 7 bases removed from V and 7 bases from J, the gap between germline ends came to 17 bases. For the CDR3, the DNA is TGCGCCAGCGCCCTGGAGCAAGTTGGTGGCTACACCTTC. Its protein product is CASALEQVGGYTF.

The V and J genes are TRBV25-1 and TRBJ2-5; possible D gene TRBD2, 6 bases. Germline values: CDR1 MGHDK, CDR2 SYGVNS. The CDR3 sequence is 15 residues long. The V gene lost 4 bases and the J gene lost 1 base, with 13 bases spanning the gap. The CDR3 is CASSAGDLPQETQYF. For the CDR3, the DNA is TGTGCCAGCAGTGCTGGGGACTTACCCCAAGAGACCCAGTACTTC.

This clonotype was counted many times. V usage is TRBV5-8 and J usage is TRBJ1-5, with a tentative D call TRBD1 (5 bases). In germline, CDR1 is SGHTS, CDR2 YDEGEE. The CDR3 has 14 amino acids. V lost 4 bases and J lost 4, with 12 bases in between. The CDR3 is CASSLPGPNQPQHF. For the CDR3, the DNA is TGTGCCAGCAGCCTTCCGGGGCCAAATCAGCCCCAGCATTTT.

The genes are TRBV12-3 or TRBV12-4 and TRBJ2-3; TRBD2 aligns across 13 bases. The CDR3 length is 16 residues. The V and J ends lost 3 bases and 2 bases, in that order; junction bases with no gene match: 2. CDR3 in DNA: TGTGCCAGCAGTTTCGGGACTAGCGGGATCACAGATACGCAGTATTTT. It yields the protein CASSFGTSGITDTQYF.

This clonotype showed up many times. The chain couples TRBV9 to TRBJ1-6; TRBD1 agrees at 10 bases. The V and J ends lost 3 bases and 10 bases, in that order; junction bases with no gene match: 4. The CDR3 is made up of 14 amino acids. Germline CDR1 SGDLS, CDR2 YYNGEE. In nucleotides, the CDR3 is TGTGCCAGCAGCGCCTGGACAGGGGGGTCACCCCTCCACTTT. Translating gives CASSAWTGGSPLHF.

CDR3 region: CASREGSGGDYEQYF. CDR3 nucleotide sequence: TGTGCCAGTAGAGAAGGTAGCGGGGGAGACTACGAGCAGTACTTC. The rearrangement links TRBV19 to TRBJ2-7, with 9 bases fitting TRBD2. With 6 bases clipped from V and 3 bases from J, the junction kept 9 bases outside the gene matches. CDR3 length: 15 residues. The germline V gene encodes CDR1 LNHDA and CDR2 SQIVND (reference sequence).

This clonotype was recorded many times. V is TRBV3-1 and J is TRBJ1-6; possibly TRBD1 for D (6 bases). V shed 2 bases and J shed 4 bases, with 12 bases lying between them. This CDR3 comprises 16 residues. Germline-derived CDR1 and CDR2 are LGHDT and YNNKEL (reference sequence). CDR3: CASSQPRTAYNSPLHF. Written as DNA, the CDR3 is TGTGCCAGCAGCCAACCCAGGACAGCTTATAATTCACCCCTCCACTTT.

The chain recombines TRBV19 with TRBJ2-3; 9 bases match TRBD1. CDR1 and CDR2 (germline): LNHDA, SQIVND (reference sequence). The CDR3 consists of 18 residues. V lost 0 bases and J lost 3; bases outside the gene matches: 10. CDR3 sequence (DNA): TGTGCCAGTAGTATAGATCATTGGGGGACAGGGAGAACAGATACGCAGTATTTT. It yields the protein CASSIDHWGTGRTDTQYF.

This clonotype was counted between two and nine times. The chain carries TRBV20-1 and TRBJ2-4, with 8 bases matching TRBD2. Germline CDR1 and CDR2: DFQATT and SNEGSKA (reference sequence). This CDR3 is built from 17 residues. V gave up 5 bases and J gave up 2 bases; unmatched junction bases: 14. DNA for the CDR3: TGCAGTGCTTCACCAGCGGGAGAGGGAGCTCCCAAAAACATTCAGTACTTC. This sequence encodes CSASPAGEGAPKNIQYF.